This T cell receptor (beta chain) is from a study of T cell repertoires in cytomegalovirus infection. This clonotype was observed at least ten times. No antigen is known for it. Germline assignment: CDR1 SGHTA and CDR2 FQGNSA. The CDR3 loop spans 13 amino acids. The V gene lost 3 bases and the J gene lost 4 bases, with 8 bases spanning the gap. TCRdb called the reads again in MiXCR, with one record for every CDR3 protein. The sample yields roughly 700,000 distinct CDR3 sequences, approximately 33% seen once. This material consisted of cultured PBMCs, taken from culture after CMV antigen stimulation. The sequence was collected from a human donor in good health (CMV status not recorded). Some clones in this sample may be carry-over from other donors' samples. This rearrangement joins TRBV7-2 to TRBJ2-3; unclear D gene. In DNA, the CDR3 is TGTGCCAGCAGCTTCGGTCCCTCAGATACGCAGTATTTT. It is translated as CASSFGPSDTQYF.